The entry below gives a single TCR beta chain sequence along with its context. The antigen is undetermined. Using immunoSEQ multiplex PCR, the repertoire was profiled, and TCRdb retains in-frame clones only, with some absent. The profile shows roughly 2.1 million clones, roughly 91% of them singletons. Terminally differentiated effector memory CD45RA+ cells were excluded by CCR7 positive selection of CD45RO-negative cells. Those who donated, Caucasian adults without exception, all lived in Nashville, Tennessee. The data derive from a study of shared clonotypes between healthy human individuals. Trimming pared 5 bases from V and 3 bases from J, leaving 12 bases between. Germline CDR1 and CDR2: MDHEN and SYDVKM. The CDR3 length is 14 residues. Findings of the study overall: With a handful of donors compared, 4% to 5% of naive CD4 clonotypes were shared.

The sample was naive CD8+ T cells from PBMCs. This clonotype was obtained from a man younger than 30 in good health. Some clones in this sample may be carry-over from other donors' samples. This chain connects TRBV28 to TRBJ2-3; TRBD1 or TRBD2 may be the D gene (5 bases each). This CDR3 is CASSSRDQTDTQYF. CDR3 DNA: TGTGCCAGCAGTAGCCGGGACCAGACAGATACGCAGTATTTT. The full variable domain, rest sourced from reference TRBV28 and TRBJ2-3, is DVKVTQSSRYLVKRTGEKVFLECVQDMDHENMFWYRQDPGLGLRLIYFSYDVKMKEKGDIPEGYSVSREKKERFSLILESASTNQTSMYLCASSSRDQTDTQYFGPGTRLTVL.